The entry below describes one T cell receptor beta chain. TCRdb's copy holds only in-frame clones and misses some; the assay was immunoSEQ multiplex PCR. This sample has around 18,000 clones, with over 75% found just once. Patients in Seattle were enrolled during active infection, then followed longitudinally. The sample originates from a study of blood T cell repertoires in COVID-19. Study background: T cells, B-cell-depleted T cells, or PBMCs provided the cDNA or gDNA that served as material.

The CDR3 covers 16 residues. Looked up from germline, CDR1 is SGHTS and CDR2 is YDEGEE. V dropped 2 bases and J dropped 2; count of bases not matched to a gene: 2. V is TRBV5-8 and J is TRBJ1-5; 12 bases map to TRBD1. The source is a man in his sixties or seventies with COVID-19, enrolled during active disease. The sequencing input was peripheral blood. The CDR3 region has the DNA TGTGCCAGCAGCTTTGGGACAGGGGGCCGCAATCAGCCCCAGCATTTT. It yields the protein CASSFGTGGRNQPQHF.